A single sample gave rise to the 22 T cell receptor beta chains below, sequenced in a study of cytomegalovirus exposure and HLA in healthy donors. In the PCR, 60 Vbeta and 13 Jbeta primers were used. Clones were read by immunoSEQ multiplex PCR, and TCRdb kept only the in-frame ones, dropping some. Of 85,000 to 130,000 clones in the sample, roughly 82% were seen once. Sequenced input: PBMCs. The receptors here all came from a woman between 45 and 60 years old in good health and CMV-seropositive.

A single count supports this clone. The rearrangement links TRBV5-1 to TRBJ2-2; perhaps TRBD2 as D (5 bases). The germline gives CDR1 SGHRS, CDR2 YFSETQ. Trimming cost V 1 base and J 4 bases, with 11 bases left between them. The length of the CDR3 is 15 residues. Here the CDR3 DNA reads TGCGCCAGCAGCTTGCCGCCTGGAGGCACCGGGGAGCTGTTTTTT. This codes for CASSLPPGGTGELFF.

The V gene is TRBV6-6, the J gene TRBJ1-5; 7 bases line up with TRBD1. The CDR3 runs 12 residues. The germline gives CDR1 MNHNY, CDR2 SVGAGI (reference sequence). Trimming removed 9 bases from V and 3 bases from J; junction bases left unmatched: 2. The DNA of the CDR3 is TGTGCCAGTAGGGGGCCCAATCAGCCCCAGCATTTT. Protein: CASRGPNQPQHF.

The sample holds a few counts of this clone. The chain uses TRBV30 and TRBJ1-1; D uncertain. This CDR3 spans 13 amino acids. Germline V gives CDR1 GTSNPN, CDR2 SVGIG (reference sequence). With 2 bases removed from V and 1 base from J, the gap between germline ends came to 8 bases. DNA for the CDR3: TGTGCCTGGAGTTCCAATCCGAACACTGAAGCTTTCTTT. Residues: CAWSSNPNTEAFF.

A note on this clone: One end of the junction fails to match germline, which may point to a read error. CDR3 nucleotides: TGTTCCAGCAGCGAGGGACTAGCGGGGGTACGGAGGACAGATACGCAGTATTTT. Encoded protein: CSSSEGLAGVRRTDTQYF. The chain employs TRBV7-9 and TRBJ2-3; 14 bases are a match to TRBD2. The CDR3 totals 18 residues. The V gene's germline CDR1 is SEHNR and CDR2 FQNEAQ (reference sequence).

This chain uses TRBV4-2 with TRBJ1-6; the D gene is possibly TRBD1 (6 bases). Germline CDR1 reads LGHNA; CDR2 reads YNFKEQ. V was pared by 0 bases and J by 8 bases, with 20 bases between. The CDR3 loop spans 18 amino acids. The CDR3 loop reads CASSQDLATGLVDSPLHF. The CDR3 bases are TGTGCCAGCAGCCAAGATTTGGCCACAGGGCTTGTAGATTCACCCCTCCACTTT.

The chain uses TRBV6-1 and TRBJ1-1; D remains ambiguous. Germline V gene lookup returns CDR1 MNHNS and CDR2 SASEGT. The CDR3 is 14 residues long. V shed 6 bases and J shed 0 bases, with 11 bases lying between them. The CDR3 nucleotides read TGTGCCAGCAGAGCGCGGGCAGTGAACACTGAAGCTTTCTTT. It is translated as CASRARAVNTEAFF.

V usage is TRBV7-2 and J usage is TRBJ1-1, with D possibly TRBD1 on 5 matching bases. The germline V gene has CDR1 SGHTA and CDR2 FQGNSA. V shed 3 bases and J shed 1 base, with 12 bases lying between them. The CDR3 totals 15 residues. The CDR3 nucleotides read TGTGCCAGCAGCTTGAGGACATCCGAGAACACTGAAGCTTTCTTT. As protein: CASSLRTSENTEAFF.

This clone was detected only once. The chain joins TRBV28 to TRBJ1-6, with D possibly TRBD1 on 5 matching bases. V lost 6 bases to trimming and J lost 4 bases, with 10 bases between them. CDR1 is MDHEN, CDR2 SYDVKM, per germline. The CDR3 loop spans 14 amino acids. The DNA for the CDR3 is TGTGCCAGCAGACACGGGGGGTATAATTCACCCCTCCACTTT. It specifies CASRHGGYNSPLHF.

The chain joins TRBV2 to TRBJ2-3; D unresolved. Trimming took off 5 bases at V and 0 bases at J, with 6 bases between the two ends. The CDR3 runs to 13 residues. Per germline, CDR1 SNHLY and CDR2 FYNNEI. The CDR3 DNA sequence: TGTGCCAGCAGTACCTACAGCACAGATACGCAGTATTTT. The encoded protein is CASSTYSTDTQYF.

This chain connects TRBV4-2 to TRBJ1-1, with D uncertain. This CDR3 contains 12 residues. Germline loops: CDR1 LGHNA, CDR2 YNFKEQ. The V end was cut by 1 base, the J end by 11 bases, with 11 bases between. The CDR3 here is CASSQAPHAAFF. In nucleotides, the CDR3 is TGTGCCAGCAGCCAAGCCCCCCACGCGGCTTTCTTT.

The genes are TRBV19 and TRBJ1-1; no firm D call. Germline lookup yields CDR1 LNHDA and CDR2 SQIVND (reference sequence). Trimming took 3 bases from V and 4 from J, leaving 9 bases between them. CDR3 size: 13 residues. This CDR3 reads CASSILEGTEAFF. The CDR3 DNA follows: TGTGCCAGTAGTATTCTGGAGGGCACTGAAGCTTTCTTT.

CDR3 loop: CASRNRVEEKLFF. DNA for the CDR3: TGTGCCAGCAGGAACAGGGTCGAGGAAAAACTGTTTTTT. The rearrangement uses TRBV5-4 and TRBJ1-4, with D perhaps matching TRBD1 (6 bases). CDR3 length: 13 residues. Per germline, CDR1 SGHNT and CDR2 YYREEE (reference sequence). Trimming took off 5 bases at V and 8 bases at J, with 13 bases between the two ends.

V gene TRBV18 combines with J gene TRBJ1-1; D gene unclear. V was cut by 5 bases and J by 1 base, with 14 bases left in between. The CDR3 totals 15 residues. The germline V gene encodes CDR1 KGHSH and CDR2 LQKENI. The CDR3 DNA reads TGTGCCAGCTCATTTCCTGGACTACCGAACACTGAAGCTTTCTTT. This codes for CASSFPGLPNTEAFF.

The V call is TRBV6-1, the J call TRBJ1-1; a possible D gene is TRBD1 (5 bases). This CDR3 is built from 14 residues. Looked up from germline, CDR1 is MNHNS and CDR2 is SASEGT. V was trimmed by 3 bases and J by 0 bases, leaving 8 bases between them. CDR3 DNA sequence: TGTGCCAGCAGTGAGACAGCACTGAACACTGAAGCTTTCTTT. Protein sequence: CASSETALNTEAFF.

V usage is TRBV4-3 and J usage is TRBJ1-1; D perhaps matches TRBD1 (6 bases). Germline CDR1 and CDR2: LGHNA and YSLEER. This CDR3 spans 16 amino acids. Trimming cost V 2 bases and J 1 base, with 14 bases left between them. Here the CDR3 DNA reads TGCGCCAGCAGCCAACACATACAGGGACCGAACACTGAAGCTTTCTTT. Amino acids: CASSQHIQGPNTEAFF.

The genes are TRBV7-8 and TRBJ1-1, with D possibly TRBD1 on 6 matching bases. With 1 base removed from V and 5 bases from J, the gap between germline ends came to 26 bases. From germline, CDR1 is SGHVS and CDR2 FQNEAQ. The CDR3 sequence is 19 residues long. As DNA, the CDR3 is TGTGCCAGCAGCTTAGATGGATTCGGGGGGCCTGGGTGGGTGACTGAAGCTTTCTTT. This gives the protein CASSLDGFGGPGWVTEAFF.

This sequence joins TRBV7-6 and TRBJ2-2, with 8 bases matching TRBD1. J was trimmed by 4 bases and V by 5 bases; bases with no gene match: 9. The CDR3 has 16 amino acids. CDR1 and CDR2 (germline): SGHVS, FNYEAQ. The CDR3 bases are TGTGCCAGCAGCCTATGGACAGGGCGAGCCACCGGGGAGCTGTTTTTT. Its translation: CASSLWTGRATGELFF.

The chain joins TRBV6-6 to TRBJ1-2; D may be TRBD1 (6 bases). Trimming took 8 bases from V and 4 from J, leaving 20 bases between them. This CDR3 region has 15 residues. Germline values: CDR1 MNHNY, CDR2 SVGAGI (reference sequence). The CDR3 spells CASGQRGGGGYGYTF. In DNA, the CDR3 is TGTGCCAGCGGTCAAAGAGGGGGGGGAGGCTATGGCTACACCTTC.

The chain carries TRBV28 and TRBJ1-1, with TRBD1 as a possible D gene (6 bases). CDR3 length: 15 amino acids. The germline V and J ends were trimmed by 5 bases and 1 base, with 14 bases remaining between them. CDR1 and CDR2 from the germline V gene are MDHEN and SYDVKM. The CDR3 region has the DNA TGTGCCAGCAGTGTGCAGAAACAGGGGAACACTGAAGCTTTCTTT. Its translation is CASSVQKQGNTEAFF.

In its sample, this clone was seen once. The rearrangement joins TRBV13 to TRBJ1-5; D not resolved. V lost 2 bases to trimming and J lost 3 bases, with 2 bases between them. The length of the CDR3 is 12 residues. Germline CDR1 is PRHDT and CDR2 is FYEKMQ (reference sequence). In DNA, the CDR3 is TGTGCCAGCAGCTTACACAATCAGCCCCAGCATTTT. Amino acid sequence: CASSLHNQPQHF.

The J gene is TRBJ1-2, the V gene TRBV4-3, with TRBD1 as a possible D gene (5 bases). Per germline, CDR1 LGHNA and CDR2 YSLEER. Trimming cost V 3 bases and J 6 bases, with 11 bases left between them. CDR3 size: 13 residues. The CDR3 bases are TGCGCCAGCAGCCAGGGACGGGGGGATGGCTACACCTTC. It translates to CASSQGRGDGYTF.

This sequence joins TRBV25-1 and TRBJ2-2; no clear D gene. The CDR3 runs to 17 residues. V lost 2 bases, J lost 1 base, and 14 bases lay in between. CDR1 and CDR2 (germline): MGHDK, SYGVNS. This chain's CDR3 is CASSEGPARGNTGELFF. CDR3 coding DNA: TGTGCCAGCAGTGAAGGCCCGGCCAGAGGGAACACCGGGGAGCTGTTTTTT. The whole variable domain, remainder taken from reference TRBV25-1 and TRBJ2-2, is EADIYQTPRYLVIGTGKKITLECSQTMGHDKMYWYQQDPGMELHLIHYSYGVNSTEKGDLSSESTVSRIRTEHFPLTLESARPSHTSQYLCASSEGPARGNTGELFFGEGSRLTVL.